This passage covers 32 T cell receptor beta chains from one sample sequenced in a study of T cell responses to AZD1222 COVID-19 vaccine. Sequencing used immunoSEQ multiplex PCR; TCRdb keeps in-frame clones, though not all of them. This table has some 150,000 clones, around nine tenths appearing once. The source was peripheral blood, collected 28 days after the second AZD1222 dose. The receptors here all came from an adult who received the AZD1222 COVID-19 vaccine.

The rearrangement joins TRBV2 to TRBJ1-2, with 8 positions matching TRBD1. The V and J ends lost 10 bases and 5 bases, in that order; junction bases with no gene match: 12. The CDR3 loop spans 14 amino acids. Germline-derived CDR1 and CDR2 are SNHLY and FYNNEI. Here the CDR3 reads CATLAQGAFYGYTF. The CDR3 region has the DNA TGTGCCACCCTCGCCCAGGGGGCTTTTTATGGCTACACCTTC.

Concerning this clone itself: Other DNA sequences within the sample encode an identical CDR3. CDR3 in amino acids: CASSRGGGNQPQHF. DNA for the CDR3: TGTGCCAGCTCCCGGGGGGGAGGGAATCAGCCCCAGCATTTT. V and J are TRBV7-2 and TRBJ1-5, with D perhaps TRBD1 (5 bases). The CDR3 runs to 14 residues. Germline values: CDR1 SGHTA, CDR2 FQGNSA. With 8 bases removed from V and 4 bases from J, the gap between germline ends came to 15 bases.

The rearrangement joins TRBV2 to TRBJ1-2; D remains ambiguous. This CDR3 region has 14 residues. Germline CDR1 reads SNHLY; CDR2 reads FYNNEI. V lost 7 bases and J 1 base, leaving 13 bases between the germline ends. The CDR3 region is CASTPIRDNYGYTF. CDR3 coding DNA: TGTGCCAGCACCCCCATCCGGGATAACTATGGCTACACCTTC. Drawing the rest from reference TRBV2 and TRBJ1-2, the complete variable domain is EPEVTQTPSHQVTQMGQEVILRCVPISNHLYFYWYRQILGQKVEFLVSFYNNEISEKSEIFDDQFSVERPDGSNFTLKIRSTKLEDSAMYFCASTPIRDNYGYTFGSGTRLTVV.

As regards this clone: This sample also contains other DNA sequences that code for the same CDR3. The chain links TRBV12-3 or TRBV12-4 to TRBJ1-1, with D possibly matching TRBD1 (5 bases). Trimming removed 3 bases from V and 7 bases from J, with 6 bases in between. The CDR3 is 11 amino acids. The CDR3, as DNA: TGTGCCAGCAGTTTCGGGGGTGAAGCTTTCTTT. Translating gives CASSFGGEAFF.

The chain joins TRBV11-2 to TRBJ1-6, with D hard to call. This CDR3 has 14 amino acids. Per germline, CDR1 SGHAT and CDR2 FQNNGV. V lost 4 bases and J lost 5, with 9 bases in between. This CDR3 reads CASSSRPDNSPLHF. CDR3 in DNA: TGTGCCAGCAGCTCCCGACCGGATAATTCACCCCTCCACTTT.

The chain is built from TRBV6-5 and TRBJ1-4; D perhaps matches TRBD1 (6 bases). With 7 bases removed from V and 5 bases from J, the gap between germline ends came to 11 bases. CDR3 size: 13 residues. CDR1 is MNHEY, CDR2 SVGAGI, per germline. For the CDR3, the DNA is TGTGCCAGCACCCGCGACAGGAATGAAAAACTGTTTTTT. This codes for CASTRDRNEKLFF.

This rearrangement joins TRBV28 to TRBJ2-1; 7 nucleotides match TRBD2. The V gene end was trimmed by 5 bases and the J gene end by 2 bases; junction bases not matched to a gene: 15. CDR1 and CDR2 (germline): MDHEN, SYDVKM. The CDR3 has 18 residues. Here the CDR3 DNA reads TGTGCCAGCAGTCAATATCTTTTAGCGGGTTCTCCCTACAATGAGCAGTTCTTC. Translated: CASSQYLLAGSPYNEQFF.

The chain joins TRBV6-5 to TRBJ1-2; the match to TRBD1 covers 7 bases. CDR3 length: 14 amino acids. The germline gives CDR1 MNHEY, CDR2 SVGAGI. V lost 6 bases and J lost 6; bases outside the gene matches: 10. CDR3 protein: CASRLTGKGNGYTF. CDR3 bases: TGTGCCAGCAGGTTGACAGGGAAGGGCAATGGCTACACCTTC.

V and J are TRBV27 and TRBJ2-7; D is perhaps TRBD1 (6 bases). V was clipped by 3 bases and J by 2 bases, with 11 bases between them. Germline CDR1 MNHEY, CDR2 SMNVEV (reference sequence). The CDR3 has 14 residues. The DNA for the CDR3 is TGTGCCAGCAGTTTCAGGGGCTTCACCTACGAGCAGTACTTC. This encodes CASSFRGFTYEQYF.

The sample holds one count of this clone. The chain has TRBV2 and TRBJ1-2; 9 bases map to TRBD1. V lost 5 bases, J lost 3 bases, and 7 bases stayed unmatched. CDR3 length: 15 residues. Germline values: CDR1 SNHLY, CDR2 FYNNEI. The CDR3 loop reads CASSLKQGAYYGYTF. In nucleotides, the CDR3 is TGTGCCAGCAGTTTAAAACAGGGGGCCTACTATGGCTACACCTTC. The full variable domain, its missing parts supplied by reference TRBV2 and TRBJ1-2, is EPEVTQTPSHQVTQMGQEVILRCVPISNHLYFYWYRQILGQKVEFLVSFYNNEISEKSEIFDDQFSVERPDGSNFTLKIRSTKLEDSAMYFCASSLKQGAYYGYTFGSGTRLTVV.

The chain carries TRBV14 and TRBJ2-7, with D maybe TRBD2 (6 bases). In germline, CDR1 is SGHDN, CDR2 FVKESK. CDR3 length: 16 residues. Trimming pared 0 bases from V and 0 bases from J, leaving 12 bases between. CDR3 residues: CASSQELGTHSYEQYF. The CDR3 DNA is TGTGCCAGCAGCCAAGAATTAGGGACTCACTCCTACGAGCAGTACTTC.

As for this clone: This CDR3 is also generated by other DNA sequences in the sample. The gene calls are TRBV5-4 and TRBJ1-5; TRBD1 might be the D (5 bases). CDR3 length: 14 amino acids. Germline lookup yields CDR1 SGHNT and CDR2 YYREEE (reference sequence). The V gene lost 1 base and the J gene lost 1 base, with 6 bases spanning the gap. The CDR3 DNA reads TGTGCCAGCAGCTTGCAGGGAAGCAATCAGCCCCAGCATTTT. Its translation: CASSLQGSNQPQHF.

The genes are TRBV5-4 and TRBJ2-2; tentative D call: TRBD2 (7 bases). Germline CDR1 is SGHNT and CDR2 is YYREEE (reference sequence). The CDR3 is 15 residues long. Deletions cut 4 bases from V and 6 bases from J, with 16 bases between. The CDR3 DNA follows: TGTGCCAGCAGCAGGGGGGGTGCGGAGGCCGGGGAGCTGTTTTTT. Translating it yields CASSRGGAEAGELFF.

In DNA, the CDR3 is TGTGCCAGCAGGATGAGGTACGGGGAGCTGTTTTTT. This codes for CASRMRYGELFF. This chain links TRBV2 with TRBJ2-2; no clear D gene. The CDR3 contains 12 residues. From germline, CDR1 is SNHLY and CDR2 FYNNEI. Trimming took off 6 bases at V and 7 bases at J, with 9 bases between the two ends.

The chain combines TRBV21-1 with TRBJ1-3; TRBD1 is the table's D call and was not checked against the DNA. TRBV21-1 is noted as a pseudogene. CDR3 size: 17 residues. The CDR3 nucleotides are TGTGCCAGCAGCAAACGAGGGGACAACTTCTCTGGAAACACCATATATTTT. It yields the protein CASSKRGDNFSGNTIYF.

The V and J genes are TRBV28 and TRBJ1-5; 7 bases fit TRBD1. CDR3 size: 16 residues. CDR1 and CDR2 (germline): MDHEN, SYDVKM. J gave up 0 bases and V 3 bases, and 5 bases lay outside the gene matches. The CDR3 region is CASSFGRGFSNQPQHF. The CDR3 region has the DNA TGTGCCAGCAGTTTCGGCAGGGGGTTTAGCAATCAGCCCCAGCATTTT.

This clone was found once. V is TRBV28 and J is TRBJ1-2, with D perhaps TRBD1 (5 bases). This CDR3 has 16 residues. The germline V gene encodes CDR1 MDHEN and CDR2 SYDVKM. V lost 1 base and J 6 bases, leaving 18 bases between the germline ends. In DNA, the CDR3 is TGTGCCAGCAGTTTATCGGGACCGGCGGGAGTAGATGGCTACACCTTC. The encoded protein is CASSLSGPAGVDGYTF.

This chain joins TRBV15 and TRBJ1-6; D unclear. V was shortened by 1 base and J by 7 bases, with 5 bases between the two germline ends. There are 13 residues in the CDR3. Germline CDR1 LNHNV, CDR2 YYDKDF (reference sequence). The CDR3 DNA sequence: TGTGCCACCAGCAGAGCTTTAAATTCACCCCTCCACTTT. Encoded protein: CATSRALNSPLHF.

The chain couples TRBV19 to TRBJ2-5; 13 positions agree with TRBD2. The CDR3 is 15 amino acids. V was pared by 2 bases and J by 4 bases, with 1 base of the junction left unmatched. Germline CDR1 LNHDA, CDR2 SQIVND (reference sequence). The CDR3: CASSIRLAGGETQYF. In DNA form, the CDR3 reads TGTGCCAGTAGTATAAGACTAGCGGGGGGAGAGACCCAGTACTTC.

CDR3 DNA: TGTGCCAGCAGCGTAGAGGGCAGTAGCAATCAGCCCCAGCATTTT. This sequence encodes CASSVEGSSNQPQHF. The chain recombines TRBV9 with TRBJ1-5; no definite D call. This CDR3 is 15 amino acids long. Germline values: CDR1 SGDLS, CDR2 YYNGEE. V was shortened by 0 bases and J by 0 bases, with 7 bases between the two germline ends.

This sequence joins TRBV29-1 and TRBJ1-4; 7 bases map to TRBD1. The germline V gene encodes CDR1 SQVTM and CDR2 ANQGSEA. V was pared by 7 bases and J by 5 bases, with 4 bases of the junction left unmatched. There are 12 residues in the CDR3. DNA of the CDR3: TGCAGCGGGGGACAGCCAAATGAAAAACTGTTTTTT. Translating gives CSGGQPNEKLFF.

This chain joins TRBV6-5 and TRBJ1-2, with D possibly being TRBD1 (5 bases). Germline values: CDR1 MNHEY, CDR2 SVGAGI. This CDR3 is built from 15 residues. V was cut by 2 bases and J by 1 base, with 11 bases left in between. Here the CDR3 reads CASSYPRDGNYGYTF. The CDR3 DNA reads as TGTGCCAGCAGTTACCCCCGGGACGGTAACTATGGCTACACCTTC.

V is TRBV9 and J is TRBJ1-4; 8 nucleotides agree with TRBD1. The CDR3 extends over 17 amino acids. CDR1 is SGDLS and CDR2 is YYNGEE in the germline V gene. Trimming removed 0 bases from V and 4 bases from J; junction bases left unmatched: 8. The DNA of the CDR3 is TGTGCCAGCAGCGTAGGGACCAGGGGGCTTAGTAATGAAAAACTGTTTTTT. Its translation: CASSVGTRGLSNEKLFF.

This rearrangement joins TRBV5-1 to TRBJ1-2; D gene ambiguous. Looked up from germline, CDR1 is SGHRS and CDR2 is YFSETQ. The CDR3 runs to 15 residues. V was trimmed by 0 bases and J by 4 bases, leaving 13 bases between them. The CDR3 DNA reads as TGCGCCAGCAGCTTGGTTCCGGGGTCGGGCTATGGCTACACCTTC. Translated, it gives CASSLVPGSGYGYTF.

V is TRBV18 and J is TRBJ1-1; tentative D call: TRBD1 (5 bases). Per germline, CDR1 KGHSH and CDR2 LQKENI. Trimming pared 2 bases from V and 1 base from J, leaving 8 bases between. The CDR3 runs to 14 residues. Here the CDR3 DNA reads TGTGCCAGCTCACCATACGGGGGGAACACTGAAGCTTTCTTT. It specifies CASSPYGGNTEAFF.

The V and J genes are TRBV28 and TRBJ2-1, with 10 bases that match TRBD2. The CDR3 extends over 16 amino acids. Germline CDR1 and CDR2: MDHEN and SYDVKM. V gave up 7 bases and J gave up 6 bases; unmatched junction bases: 12. The CDR3 is CASTLRAGGPGNEQFF. The CDR3 DNA reads as TGTGCCAGCACCCTAAGAGCGGGAGGGCCCGGCAATGAGCAGTTCTTC.

This clone was recorded once. The rearrangement joins TRBV20-1 to TRBJ2-7, with 12 bases that match TRBD2. The V gene's germline CDR1 is DFQATT and CDR2 SNEGSKA (reference sequence). V lost 3 bases, J lost 7 bases, and 10 bases stayed unmatched. The CDR3 extends over 15 amino acids. The DNA for the CDR3 is TGCAGTGCTAGTAAACTAGCGGGGGGCGGTGGGGAGCAGTACTTC. Its protein product is CSASKLAGGGGEQYF.

The chain has TRBV25-1 and TRBJ2-5; D uncertain. Germline loops: CDR1 MGHDK, CDR2 SYGVNS. Deletions cut 2 bases from V and 5 bases from J, with 0 bases between. The CDR3 spans 10 residues. The DNA of the CDR3 is TGTGCCAGCAGTGAAGAGACCCAGTACTTC. The encoded protein is CASSEETQYF.

The rearrangement links TRBV24-1 to TRBJ2-7, with D possibly matching TRBD2 (5 bases). CDR3 length: 14 amino acids. Trimming cost V 4 bases and J 1 base, with 10 bases left between them. Germline V gene data show CDR1 as KGHDR and CDR2 as SFDVKD. CDR3 bases: TGTGCCACCAGTGACCCCGGGATATCCTACGAGCAGTACTTC. Its protein product is CATSDPGISYEQYF.

This chain joins TRBV5-5 and TRBJ2-1, with TRBD2 matching over 8 bases. The V gene end was trimmed by 0 bases and the J gene end by 9 bases; junction bases not matched to a gene: 2. Germline V gene sequence: CDR1 SGHKS, CDR2 YYEKEE (reference sequence). CDR3 length equals 13 residues. CDR3 DNA: TGTGCCAGCAGCTTGGCGGGGGGGCGTGAGCAGTTCTTC. This encodes CASSLAGGREQFF.

V gene TRBV5-4 combines with J gene TRBJ2-7; D is undetermined. The CDR3 is made up of 12 amino acids. Germline values: CDR1 SGHNT, CDR2 YYREEE (reference sequence). Trimming stripped 0 bases from V and 4 bases from J, with 5 bases between. This CDR3 reads CASSLEGYEQYF. The CDR3 coding sequence is TGTGCCAGCAGCTTGGAGGGTTACGAGCAGTACTTC. Supplemented by reference TRBV5-4 and TRBJ2-7, the full variable domain reads ETGVTQSPTHLIKTRGQQVTLRCSSQSGHNTVSWYQQALGQGPQFIFQYYREEENGRGNFPPRFSGLQFPNYSSELNVNALELDDSALYLCASSLEGYEQYFGPGTRLTVT.

The chain uses TRBV30 and TRBJ2-7, with 10 positions matching TRBD1. Per the germline V gene, CDR1 is GTSNPN and CDR2 is SVGIG (reference sequence). The J segment lost 2 bases and the V segment lost 8 bases, leaving 3 bases of the junction unmatched. The CDR3 spans 12 residues. CDR3 sequence (DNA): TGTGCCCGGGGACAGGGGCCCTACGAGCAGTACTTC. As protein: CARGQGPYEQYF.